These T cell receptor beta chains were read from a single sample in a study of T cell changes during pregnancy in multiple sclerosis. TCRdb keeps only in-frame clones here, not all; method: immunoSEQ multiplex PCR. Of about 100,000 clones detected, 80% to 95% appear once; the ten largest clones hold more than 1.5%. Sequenced here: peripheral blood, sampled after pregnancy. The receptors originated from a female donor with multiple sclerosis, enrolled in a pregnancy study. CDR3s include the opening cysteine and the closing phenylalanine or tryptophan. D genes are given only for firm matches. Clone size, where shown, is once, few, many, or a class for clones that have expanded.

clone size,V gene,J gene,D gene,CDR3 protein,CDR3 DNA
.,TRBV25-1,TRBJ1-1,.,CASKERGGGTEAFF,TGTGCCAGCAAAGAAAGGGGTGGAGGGACCGAAGCTTTCTTT
.,TRBV9,TRBJ2-3,TRBD1,CASSVGTIGTGTDTQYF,TGTGCCAGCAGCGTAGGGACGATCGGGACAGGTACAGATACGCAGTATTTT
.,TRBV30,TRBJ1-2,.,CAWSTTQGSNGYTF,TGTGCCTGGAGCACCACCCAGGGGTCGAATGGCTACACCTTC
.,TRBV29-1,TRBJ2-1,TRBD2,CSANSGRNEQFF,TGCAGCGCCAATAGCGGGAGGAATGAGCAGTTCTTC
.,TRBV30,TRBJ2-3,TRBD1,CAWSEGQGEYF,TGTGCCTGGAGTGAGGGACAGGGGGAGTATTTT
.,TRBV7-2,TRBJ2-2,.,CASSPFLGVHTGELFF,TGTGCCAGCAGCCCCTTCCTAGGGGTACACACCGGGGAGCTGTTTTTT
few,TRBV6-1,TRBJ1-6,TRBD1,CASGEAGQGNSPLHF,TGTGCCAGCGGAGAAGCGGGACAGGGAAATTCACCCCTCCACTTT
.,TRBV19,TRBJ2-5,TRBD1,CASSTPTGGTETQYF,TGTGCCAGTAGTACGCCGACAGGGGGCACGGAGACCCAGTACTTC
.,TRBV11-3,TRBJ1-2,.,CASSPGQHLYGYTF,TGTGCCAGCAGCCCCGGACAGCACCTCTATGGCTACACCTTC
.,TRBV5-1,TRBJ1-1,TRBD1,CASSQTRQGTEAFF,TGCGCCAGCAGCCAAACCCGACAGGGAACTGAAGCTTTCTTT
.,TRBV2,TRBJ1-5,TRBD1,CASKDRGFDQPQHF,TGTGCCAGCAAGGACAGGGGGTTTGATCAGCCCCAGCATTTT
.,TRBV5-1,TRBJ2-4,TRBD1,CASSDGRTGGDIQYF,TGCGCCAGCAGCGATGGCCGAACAGGGGGAGACATTCAGTACTTC
.,TRBV6-4,TRBJ1-3,.,CASSDSDTTSGNTIYF,TGTGCCAGCAGTGACTCGGACACCACATCTGGAAACACCATATATTTT
.,TRBV5-4,TRBJ1-3,.,CASSPDRFGNTIYF,TGTGCCAGCAGTCCTGACAGGTTTGGAAACACCATATATTTT
few,TRBV10-3,TRBJ2-1,TRBD2,CAISEGGEGYYNEQFF,TGTGCCATCAGTGAGGGCGGGGAGGGATATTACAATGAGCAGTTCTTC
.,TRBV25-1,TRBJ2-7,TRBD1,CASSPAGTVYEQYF,TGTGCCAGCAGTCCAGCCGGGACAGTTTACGAGCAGTACTTC
once,TRBV19,TRBJ1-5,.,CASSLAPPEPQHF,TGTGCCAGTAGTTTAGCCCCCCCGGAGCCCCAGCATTTT
.,TRBV18,TRBJ2-1,.,CASSAADYNEQFF,TGTGCCAGCTCGGCGGCAGACTACAATGAGCAGTTCTTC
once,TRBV4-3,TRBJ1-2,TRBD1,CASSQDAGGYGYTF,TGCGCCAGCAGCCAAGATGCAGGGGGCTATGGCTACACCTTC
.,TRBV25-1,TRBJ2-7,TRBD2,CASATSGGAYEQYF,TGTGCCAGCGCTACTAGCGGGGGGGCATACGAGCAGTACTTC
.,TRBV7-2,TRBJ2-7,.,CASSPGRRAAYEQYF,TGTGCCAGCAGCCCCGGTAGGCGGGCGGCCTACGAGCAGTACTTC
.,TRBV2,TRBJ2-1,TRBD2,CASSDLRGGLNEQFF,TGTGCCAGCAGTGATCTGCGGGGGGGCCTCAATGAGCAGTTCTTC
.,TRBV5-4,TRBJ2-1,TRBD1,CASSPSGTAYNEQFF,TGTGCCAGCAGCCCCTCCGGGACAGCTTACAATGAGCAGTTCTTC
.,TRBV7-2,TRBJ1-2,TRBD1,CASRPTGGYGYTF,TGTGCCAGCAGGCCGACAGGGGGCTATGGCTACACCTTC
.,TRBV19,TRBJ2-3,TRBD2,CASSQAAGASDTQYF,TGTGCCAGTAGTCAGGCAGCGGGAGCTTCGGATACGCAGTATTTT
.,TRBV6-5,TRBJ1-4,TRBD1,CASSYSGTGVEKLFF,TGTGCCAGCAGTTACTCTGGGACAGGGGTTGAAAAACTGTTTTTT
.,TRBV5-5,TRBJ1-5,.,CASSLGLTGGNQPQHF,TGTGCCAGCAGCTTGGGTCTGACGGGGGGAAATCAGCCCCAGCATTTT
once,TRBV7-2,TRBJ2-2,.,CASSLGSDTGELFF,TGTGCCAGCAGCTTAGGTAGCGACACCGGGGAGCTGTTTTTT
once,TRBV12-5,TRBJ2-3,TRBD2,CASGFGLAEDTQYF,TGTGCTAGTGGTTTTGGGCTAGCGGAGGATACGCAGTATTTT
.,TRBV9,TRBJ2-5,.,CASPFGETQYF,TGTGCCAGCCCATTTGGCGAGACCCAGTACTTC
.,TRBV25-1,TRBJ2-7,TRBD2,CASSELAGGTYF,TGTGCCAGCAGTGAACTAGCGGGAGGTACGTACTTC
.,TRBV28,TRBJ1-2,.,CASSAGDGSYGYTF,TGTGCCAGCAGTGCAGGGGATGGGTCCTATGGCTACACCTTC
.,TRBV4-1,TRBJ2-7,TRBD2,CASSQEGASGETAYEQYF,TGCGCCAGCAGCCAAGAAGGGGCTAGCGGGGAGACCGCCTACGAGCAGTACTTC
.,TRBV25-1,TRBJ1-1,.,CASSLGGVAEAFF,TGTGCCAGCAGTCTGGGGGGAGTGGCTGAAGCTTTCTTT
.,TRBV19,TRBJ2-5,.,CASSIGPGSRETQYF,TGTGCCAGTAGTATAGGACCGGGATCAAGGGAGACCCAGTACTTC
.,TRBV29-1,TRBJ2-7,.,CSGGSHGSYEQYF,TGCAGCGGAGGCTCTCACGGGAGTTACGAGCAGTACTTC
.,TRBV29-1,TRBJ2-1,.,CSDVGLAHNEQFF,TGCAGCGATGTGGGACTGGCACACAATGAGCAGTTCTTC
.,TRBV7-9,TRBJ2-3,.,CASSSEWDTQYF,TGTGCCAGCAGCTCTGAGTGGGATACGCAGTATTTT
.,TRBV7-2,TRBJ2-5,TRBD2,CASSRQSGNGETQYF,TGTGCCAGCAGCCGACAAAGCGGGAATGGGGAGACCCAGTACTTC
.,TRBV7-9,TRBJ2-6,.,CASIVWRRPLSGANVLTF,TGTGCCAGCATCGTCTGGAGACGGCCCCTCTCTGGGGCCAACGTCCTGACTTTC
.,TRBV7-9,TRBJ2-7,.,CASSSTTESSYEQYF,TGTGCCAGCAGCTCGACGACGGAGAGCTCCTACGAGCAGTACTTC
.,TRBV15,TRBJ2-7,TRBD1,CATSRDRGREQYF,TGTGCCACCAGCAGAGATAGGGGGCGCGAGCAGTACTTC
once,TRBV2,TRBJ1-4,.,CASSGHATNEKLFF,TGTGCCAGCAGTGGGCATGCAACTAATGAAAAACTGTTTTTT
.,TRBV18,TRBJ2-3,.,CASSRTDTQYF,TGTGCCAGCTCCCGTACAGATACGCAGTATTTT
.,TRBV14,TRBJ2-2,.,CASSQLRGNAGTGELFF,TGTGCCAGCAGCCAATTGAGGGGGAACGCTGGGACCGGGGAGCTGTTTTTT
.,TRBV7-9,TRBJ1-6,TRBD1,CASTRTGEGSPLHF,TGTGCCAGCACCAGAACAGGGGAAGGTTCACCCCTCCACTTT
.,TRBV6-6,TRBJ1-6,.,CASRTGSDNSPLHF,TGTGCCAGCAGGACCGGGAGTGATAATTCACCCCTCCACTTT
.,TRBV7-9,TRBJ2-7,TRBD2,CASSLVAGGTFYEQYF,TGTGCCAGCAGCTTGGTAGCGGGAGGTACCTTTTACGAGCAGTACTTC
.,TRBV28,TRBJ1-1,.,CASRPPWRGHTEAFF,TGTGCCAGCAGGCCGCCGTGGCGGGGGCACACTGAAGCTTTCTTT
.,TRBV5-4,TRBJ2-7,TRBD1,CASSLVRRQGNIHEQYF,TGTGCCAGCAGCTTGGTGAGGAGACAGGGTAATATCCACGAGCAGTACTTC
.,TRBV19,TRBJ1-2,TRBD1,CASSRTGGPFYGYTF,TGTGCCAGTAGTAGGACAGGGGGCCCTTTTTATGGCTACACCTTC
.,TRBV7-9,TRBJ2-3,TRBD2,CASSFSTLAGVQDTQYF,TGTGCCAGCAGCTTTTCTACACTAGCGGGAGTACAGGATACGCAGTATTTT
.,TRBV4-3,TRBJ1-4,TRBD1,CASSQTGGPNEKLFF,TGCGCCAGCAGCCAAACAGGGGGCCCTAATGAAAAACTGTTTTTT
.,TRBV7-8,TRBJ2-1,TRBD1,CASSSRTGGNEQFF,TGTGCCAGCAGCTCCCGGACAGGGGGCAATGAGCAGTTCTTC
.,TRBV28,TRBJ2-7,TRBD2,CASSIGGLAGDYEQYF,TGTGCCAGCAGCATAGGAGGACTAGCGGGGGACTACGAGCAGTACTTC